Listed here are 2 T cell receptor beta chains from one sample, sequenced in a study of blood T cells in healthy people across ages. Then a second PCR, running roughly 7 to 11 cycles, was carried out with a sample-barcoded 5' primer and a J-beta primer mix. Each CDR3 protein is one row after TCRdb ran MiXCR on the 5' RACE reads. The sample lists roughly 680,000 distinct CDR3 sequences, 45% to 60% occurring once. Sequenced material: blood. The receptor source for this set is a woman aged 80 or over in good health.

This clonotype was seen repeatedly, ten times or more. V is TRBV6-5 and J is TRBJ2-1; TRBD1 aligns across 9 bases. With V trimmed by 4 bases and J by 8 bases, 6 bases remained unmatched. The CDR3 is 14 amino acids. Germline CDR1 reads MNHEY; CDR2 reads SVGAGI. CDR3 residues: CASSFWDRVDEQFF. CDR3 coding DNA: TGTGCCAGCAGTTTCTGGGACAGGGTCGATGAGCAGTTCTTC.

The genes are TRBV3-1 and TRBJ1-1; D unresolved. Trimming took off 1 base at V and 0 bases at J, with 18 bases between the two ends. Germline CDR1 and CDR2: LGHDT and YNNKEL (reference sequence). The CDR3 sequence is 18 residues long. For the CDR3, the DNA is TGTGCCAGCAGCCAAGGCCGTCCCGAATCGGCTTTGAACACTGAAGCTTTCTTT. Translating it yields CASSQGRPESALNTEAFF.